This T cell receptor beta chain is from a study of immune heterogeneity within non-small cell lung tumors. Study context: Of all tumors, 4 turned out to be squamous cell carcinomas, roughly 10 were non-squamous carcinomas and 1 was not otherwise specified.

Template was bulk tumor genomic DNA, about 550 ng per sample. Widely spaced biopsies, several per primary tumor, were obtained at surgery. These patients got curative surgery after being newly diagnosed with untreated non-small cell lung cancer. It was a multiplex PCR that amplified TCR beta CDR3, with 32 V and 13 J primers. One entry per CDR3 protein results from TCRdb running MiXCR on the multiplex PCR reads. The sample holds about 5,600 distinct CDR3 sequences, roughly 18% seen once. V lost 7 bases and J lost 0, with 13 bases in between. There are 14 residues in the CDR3. Per the germline V gene, CDR1 is LGHDT and CDR2 is YNNKEL (reference sequence). Concerning this clonotype: A much bigger clone sits one base away, suggesting this may be a read error.

This chain joins TRBV3-1 and TRBJ2-7; D tentatively reads TRBD1 or TRBD2 (7 bases each). The sample comprised lung tumor tissue. The receptor comes from a man aged 35-49 years with non-small cell lung cancer. This chain's CDR3 is CASIQGGPSYEQYF. The CDR3 DNA reads as TGTGCCAGCATCCAGGGGGGGCCCTCCTACGAGCAGTACTTC.